This TCR beta chain appears in the sequencing data of a study of cytomegalovirus exposure and HLA in healthy donors. Study background: A data release that came early held 80 million or so unique TCRs from HLA-typed donors.

V lost 5 bases and J lost 1, with 21 bases in between. CDR3 size: 17 residues. Per the germline V gene, CDR1 is GTSNPN and CDR2 is SVGIG (reference sequence). Findings and limits, study-wide: Later work found most CMV-associated TCR beta chains apparently HLA-restricted. Exclusion applied to some V segments, including TRBV6-2 and TRBV6-3, as they were indistinguishable.

60 Vbeta and 13 Jbeta primers were used in PCR. Some clones are missing from TCRdb's copy, which holds only in-frame ones; the method was immunoSEQ multiplex PCR. The sample lists 140,000 or so clones; roughly 85% were seen once. As regards this clone: Its antigen is still unknown.

This TCR derives from a male donor in good health and CMV-seronegative. This chain connects TRBV30 to TRBJ1-5; D might be TRBD1 (5 bases). The sequencing sample was made of PBMCs. Here the CDR3 reads CAWGPTHGGYSNQPQHF. CDR3 in DNA: TGTGCCTGGGGCCCTACCCATGGGGGGTACAGCAATCAGCCCCAGCATTTT.